Sequencing of this TCR beta chain was carried out in a study of shared clonotypes between healthy human individuals. Study-wide points: Compared with clonotypes that all four donors shared, non-shared clonotypes had lower generation probabilities.

Assay: immunoSEQ multiplex PCR; the TCRdb copy retains only in-frame clones and omits some. Of hundreds of thousands of clones listed, approximately 96% are singletons. Trimming stripped 1 base from V and 8 bases from J, with 17 bases between. The CDR3 covers 15 residues. Germline V gene sequence: CDR1 MGHRA, CDR2 YSYEKL. Concerning this clone: Its target is unknown.

It was CD45RO-negative cells, positively selected for CCR7, that made up naive CD8 cells, with terminally differentiated effector memory CD45RA+ cells excluded. The receptor comes from a woman in her 30s in good health. V gene TRBV4-1 combines with J gene TRBJ1-1; no reliable D call. The sample was naive CD8+ T cells sorted from blood. CDR3 sequence: CASSQVLFTLGEAFF. The CDR3 DNA sequence: TGCGCCAGCAGCCAAGTTCTTTTTACGCTGGGGGAAGCTTTCTTT.